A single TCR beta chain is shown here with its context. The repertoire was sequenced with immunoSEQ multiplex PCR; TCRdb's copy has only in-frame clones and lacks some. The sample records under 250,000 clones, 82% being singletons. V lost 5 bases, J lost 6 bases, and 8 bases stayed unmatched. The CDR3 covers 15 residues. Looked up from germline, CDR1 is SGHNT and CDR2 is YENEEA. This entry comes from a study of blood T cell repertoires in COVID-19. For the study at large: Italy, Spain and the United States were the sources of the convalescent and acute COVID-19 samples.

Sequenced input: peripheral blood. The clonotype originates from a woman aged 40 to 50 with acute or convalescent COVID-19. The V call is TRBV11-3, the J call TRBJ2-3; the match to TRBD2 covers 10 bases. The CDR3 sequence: CASSRSGGLGDTQYF. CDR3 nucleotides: TGTGCCAGCAGCCGTAGCGGGGGGCTAGGGGATACGCAGTATTTT.